The present entry profiles one TCR beta chain with its context. The age range of participants was about 18 to 89 years, with residence in approximately 25 US areas. The data stem from a study of blood T cell repertoires in COVID-19. Sequencing used immunoSEQ multiplex PCR; TCRdb keeps in-frame clones, though not all of them. The repertoire consists of 190,000 or so clones, with 82% occurring once and the leading ten covering roughly 12%. The sequence was collected from a man in his forties who had recovered from COVID-19. Sequencing input: PBMCs or T cells enriched from blood (not recorded which).

CDR3 nucleotides: TGTGCCAGCAGCTTAGCGGGGCAGGGGCGGCGCGAAAAACTGTTTTTT. This sequence encodes CASSLAGQGRREKLFF. This sequence joins TRBV7-2 and TRBJ1-4; tentatively, D is TRBD1 (6 bases). Trimming pared 0 bases from V and 8 bases from J, leaving 16 bases between. This CDR3 spans 16 amino acids. Germline V CDR1 and CDR2: SGHTA, FQGNSA.